The 27 T cell receptor beta chains given below trace back to one sample, sequenced in a study of T cell repertoires in cytomegalovirus infection. TCRdb reanalysed the reads using MiXCR and keeps one entry per CDR3 protein. The sample lists 80,000 or so distinct CDR3 sequences, roughly 39% occurring once. Antigen specificity for these receptors is unknown. This material consisted of CD8+ T cells from cultured PBMCs, taken from culture after CMV antigen stimulation. These receptors originate from a human donor in good health (CMV status not recorded). Some clones in this sample may be carry-over from other donors' samples.

The chain employs TRBV7-6 and TRBJ2-1, with TRBD2 as a possible D gene (6 bases). The germline V gene has CDR1 SGHVS and CDR2 FNYEAQ. Trimming took 0 bases from V and 2 from J, leaving 14 bases between them. The CDR3 runs to 17 residues. CDR3 nucleotides: TGTGCCAGCAGCTTAGCGAAGGGACTGATCGCCTACAATGAGCAGTTCTTC. Its translation: CASSLAKGLIAYNEQFF.

The chain employs TRBV7-6 and TRBJ2-2; D call uncertain. This CDR3 comprises 17 residues. CDR1 and CDR2 from the germline V gene are SGHVS and FNYEAQ. V was shortened by 0 bases and J by 4 bases, with 15 bases between the two germline ends. The CDR3 here is CASSLAASFPVTGELFF. The CDR3 coding sequence is TGTGCCAGCAGCTTAGCAGCCTCTTTTCCGGTCACCGGGGAGCTGTTTTTT. Complete variable domain (other parts from reference TRBV7-6 and TRBJ2-2): GAGVSQSPRYKVTKRGQDVALRCDPISGHVSLYWYRQALGQGPEFLTYFNYEAQQDKSGLPNDRFSAERPEGSISTLTIQRTEQRDSAMYRCASSLAASFPVTGELFFGEGSRLTVL.

The genes are TRBV27 and TRBJ2-7, with 12 bases that match TRBD1. Germline assignment: CDR1 MNHEY and CDR2 SMNVEV (reference sequence). The J segment lost 2 bases and the V segment lost 3 bases, leaving 2 bases of the junction unmatched. This CDR3 region has 15 residues. The CDR3 is CASSFGTGGTYEQYF. The CDR3 bases are TGTGCCAGCAGTTTCGGGACAGGGGGCACCTACGAGCAGTACTTC.

The gene calls are TRBV4-3 and TRBJ2-6; D is perhaps TRBD1 (6 bases). Trimming left V 3 bases short and J 3 bases short, with 15 bases between. The CDR3 is 17 residues long. Germline lookup yields CDR1 LGHNA and CDR2 YSLEER. CDR3 sequence reads: CASSHPNQGFGANVLTF. The CDR3 region has the DNA TGCGCCAGCAGCCACCCCAACCAGGGGTTTGGGGCCAACGTCCTGACTTTC.

The sample holds many counts of this clonotype. This chain links TRBV7-2 with TRBJ2-3; the match to TRBD2 covers 10 bases. The ends lost 3 bases at V and 1 base at J; junction bases unmatched: 1. The CDR3 runs 15 residues. Germline lookup yields CDR1 SGHTA and CDR2 FQGNSA. CDR3 amino acids: CASSFTSGGTDTQYF. The CDR3 coding sequence is TGTGCCAGCAGCTTTACTAGCGGGGGCACAGATACGCAGTATTTT. Full variable domain (remainder filled in from reference TRBV7-2 and TRBJ2-3): GAGVSQSPSNKVTEKGKDVELRCDPISGHTALYWYRQSLGQGLEFLIYFQGNSAPDKSGLPSDRFSAERTGGSVSTLTIQRTQQEDSAVYLCASSFTSGGTDTQYFGPGTRLTVL.

The rearrangement joins TRBV11-2 to TRBJ1-5; D is uncertain. Between the trimmed V and J ends, which lost 1 base and 6 bases, there was a span of 10 bases. Germline lookup yields CDR1 SGHAT and CDR2 FQNNGV. This CDR3 has 14 residues. The DNA of the CDR3 is TGTGCCAGCAGCTTAGTCCCCGGTGGTCAGCCCCAGCATTTT. Encoded protein: CASSLVPGGQPQHF.

This clonotype was counted only a few times. V usage is TRBV7-9 and J usage is TRBJ2-5; TRBD1 aligns across 11 bases. The CDR3 has 20 residues. The germline V gene encodes CDR1 SEHNR and CDR2 FQNEAQ (reference sequence). With 3 bases clipped from V and 0 bases from J, the junction kept 15 bases outside the gene matches. CDR3 sequence (DNA): TGTGCCAGCAGCTTCCCCAGCCGGGACAGGGGGTTTTCGTACCAAGAGACCCAGTACTTC. Amino acids: CASSFPSRDRGFSYQETQYF.

The gene calls are TRBV5-1 and TRBJ2-2; weak D call: TRBD1 (6 bases). The CDR3 runs 15 residues. Between the trimmed V and J ends, which lost 0 bases and 5 bases, there was a span of 11 bases. From germline, CDR1 is SGHRS and CDR2 YFSETQ. The CDR3 region has the DNA TGCGCCAGCAGCTTGGAGCAGGGGCCGACCGGGGAGCTGTTTTTT. It translates to CASSLEQGPTGELFF.

The chain carries TRBV27 and TRBJ1-2; D unresolved. The CDR3 sequence is 14 residues long. Trimming left V 0 bases short and J 4 bases short, with 9 bases between. CDR1 MNHEY and CDR2 SMNVEV come from the germline V gene (reference sequence). The CDR3 sequence: CASSLSPAVYGYTF. CDR3 bases: TGTGCCAGCAGTTTATCCCCGGCGGTCTATGGCTACACCTTC.

The chain employs TRBV5-6 and TRBJ2-3; possibly TRBD2 for D (6 bases). CDR1 is SGHDT, CDR2 YYEEEE, per germline. V lost 3 bases to trimming and J lost 7 bases, with 18 bases between them. The CDR3 length is 15 residues. In DNA form, the CDR3 reads TGTGCCAGCAGCTATCTTTACCGGGACTCTTATACGCAGTATTTT. Translation: CASSYLYRDSYTQYF.

The chain couples TRBV7-8 to TRBJ1-1; tentatively, D is TRBD1 (5 bases). This CDR3 contains 17 residues. The germline CDR1 and CDR2 sequences are SGHVS and FQNEAQ. V lost 4 bases and J lost 1, with 19 bases in between. The CDR3 reads CASSSGGEAPPNTEAFF. The CDR3 region has the DNA TGTGCCAGCAGCTCGGGGGGAGAGGCCCCACCGAACACTGAAGCTTTCTTT.

This clonotype was counted many times. One end of the junction fails to match germline, which may point to a read error. CDR3 sequence: CASSFVDGAQETQYF. CDR3 DNA: TGTGCTAGCAGCTTCGTGGACGGCGCTCAAGAGACCCAGTACTTC. V is TRBV7-7 and J is TRBJ2-5; no firm D call. The length of the CDR3 is 15 residues. Germline V lookup: CDR1 SSHAT, CDR2 FNYEAQ (reference sequence).

In its sample, this clonotype was seen a few times. The chain links TRBV7-9 to TRBJ2-1; 7 bases are a match to TRBD1. V gave up 8 bases and J gave up 4 bases; unmatched junction bases: 11. Germline lookup yields CDR1 SEHNR and CDR2 FQNEAQ (reference sequence). The CDR3 extends over 15 amino acids. The CDR3 sequence is CASAKPTGPYNEQFF. The DNA of the CDR3 is TGTGCCAGCGCTAAACCGACAGGGCCATACAATGAGCAGTTCTTC. The full variable domain, its missing parts supplied by reference TRBV7-9 and TRBJ2-1, is DTGVSQNPRHKITKRGQNVTFRCDPISEHNRLYWYRQTLGQGPEFLTYFQNEAQLEKSRLLSDRFSAERPKGSFSTLEIQRTEQGDSAMYLCASAKPTGPYNEQFFGPGTRLTVL.

This chain links TRBV15 with TRBJ2-1; D might be TRBD1 (6 bases). CDR3 size: 15 residues. Trimming took 9 bases from V and 0 from J, leaving 15 bases between them. In germline, CDR1 is LNHNV, CDR2 YYDKDF (reference sequence). The DNA of the CDR3 is TGTGCCACAGAAGCACGGGACATCTCCTACAATGAGCAGTTCTTC. Protein product: CATEARDISYNEQFF.

The sample holds many counts of this clonotype. The chain uses TRBV7-2 and TRBJ2-7, with 10 bases identical to TRBD1. Germline values: CDR1 SGHTA, CDR2 FQGNSA. The J segment lost 0 bases and the V segment lost 6 bases, leaving 8 bases of the junction unmatched. This CDR3 contains 16 residues. The CDR3 here is CASRMTGGQSSYEQYF. The DNA for the CDR3 is TGTGCCAGCAGGATGACAGGGGGCCAGAGCTCCTACGAGCAGTACTTC.

CDR3 sequence (DNA): TGTGCCAGCAGTATGGAACAGGGCCTCCAGGGTAAACTGTTTTTT. Protein product: CASSMEQGLQGKLFF. V and J are TRBV27 and TRBJ1-4, with a weak D call TRBD1 (6 bases). The CDR3 has 15 amino acids. V lost 5 bases and J lost 11, with 21 bases in between. Germline values: CDR1 MNHEY, CDR2 SMNVEV (reference sequence).

This clonotype appeared many times. The J gene is TRBJ2-1, the V gene TRBV7-6; D is possibly TRBD1 (6 bases). Germline V lookup: CDR1 SGHVS, CDR2 FNYEAQ. This CDR3 is 13 amino acids long. V lost 6 bases to trimming and J lost 8 bases, with 14 bases between them. CDR3 in amino acids: CASSKTGYDEQFF. CDR3 bases: TGTGCCAGCAGTAAAACAGGGTATGATGAGCAGTTCTTC.

This clonotype was observed a single time. CDR3 protein: CASSQEVSANTGELFF. CDR3 coding DNA: TGCGCCAGCAGCCAAGAGGTCAGCGCGAACACCGGGGAGCTGTTTTTT. V is TRBV4-1 and J is TRBJ2-2; no clear D. V lost 0 bases to trimming and J lost 0 bases, with 8 bases between them. CDR1 MGHRA and CDR2 YSYEKL come from the germline V gene. CDR3 length: 16 residues.

This clonotype appeared once. The chain recombines TRBV4-2 with TRBJ1-6, with TRBD1 as a possible D gene (6 bases). V gave up 3 bases and J gave up 4 bases, with 13 bases separating them. CDR3 length equals 16 residues. Germline lookup yields CDR1 LGHNA and CDR2 YNFKEQ. The CDR3 spells CASSQQTGPYNSPLHF. The CDR3 bases are TGTGCCAGCAGCCAGCAGACAGGCCCGTATAATTCACCCCTCCACTTT.

The chain has TRBV12-3 or TRBV12-4 and TRBJ2-3, with TRBD2 matching over 10 bases. The CDR3 consists of 15 residues. The V segment lost 7 bases and the J segment 3 bases; nucleotides outside the gene matches: 7. The CDR3 reads CASTFLAGETDTQYF. Here the CDR3 DNA reads TGTGCCAGCACTTTCCTAGCGGGGGAAACAGATACGCAGTATTTT.

This clonotype was observed a handful of times. The rearrangement links TRBV6-6 to TRBJ2-7; 9 bases align to TRBD2. Germline values: CDR1 MNHNY, CDR2 SVGAGI (reference sequence). The CDR3 length is 15 residues. Trimming cost V 5 bases and J 1 base; bases outside gene matches: 6. CDR3 loop: CASSDWTSESYEQYF. CDR3 coding DNA: TGTGCCAGCAGTGACTGGACTAGCGAATCCTACGAGCAGTACTTC.

There are many counts of this clonotype. Sequence at one end of the junction differs from germline and may be a read error. CDR3 bases: TGTGCTAGCAGCTGGGGCCCACAGAACACCGGGGAGCTGTTTTTT. This encodes CASSWGPQNTGELFF. The chain has TRBV7-7 and TRBJ2-2; maybe TRBD1 (5 bases). Germline loops: CDR1 SSHAT, CDR2 FNYEAQ (reference sequence). This CDR3 comprises 15 residues.

This chain links TRBV7-2 with TRBJ2-1; 9 bases match TRBD2. The V gene end was trimmed by 7 bases and the J gene end by 10 bases; junction bases not matched to a gene: 17. The CDR3 loop spans 16 amino acids. Germline assignment: CDR1 SGHTA and CDR2 FQGNSA. The CDR3 sequence is CASTPDASGVNVEQFF. The CDR3 DNA reads as TGTGCCAGCACCCCGGACGCTAGCGGGGTCAACGTGGAGCAGTTCTTC.

This sequence joins TRBV20-1 and TRBJ2-3; 7 bases are a match to TRBD1. Germline CDR1 reads DFQATT; CDR2 reads SNEGSKA (reference sequence). CDR3 length: 16 amino acids. The CDR3 bases are TGCAGCGCTTTAAGCCGGACAGGTGCTAGCACAGATACGCAGTATTTT. It yields the protein CSALSRTGASTDTQYF.

This clonotype has more than one count but fewer than ten. V and J are TRBV19 and TRBJ1-1; unclear D gene. The germline gives CDR1 LNHDA, CDR2 SQIVND (reference sequence). The CDR3 consists of 17 residues. Trimming shortened V by 7 bases and J by 0 bases, and 21 bases separated the two germline ends. The CDR3 sequence is CASTPDDLRYMNTEAFF. The CDR3 DNA reads as TGTGCCAGTACCCCGGACGATTTAAGATACATGAACACTGAAGCTTTCTTT.

V usage is TRBV20-1 and J usage is TRBJ2-3; 9 positions agree with TRBD2. The CDR3 covers 15 residues. The ends lost 6 bases at V and 4 bases at J; junction bases unmatched: 11. Germline V gene lookup returns CDR1 DFQATT and CDR2 SNEGSKA (reference sequence). CDR3 amino acids: CSAPGASGAPDTQYF. The CDR3 bases are TGCAGTGCACCGGGGGCTAGCGGGGCCCCAGATACGCAGTATTTT.

This clonotype showed up just a few times. The rearrangement links TRBV19 to TRBJ1-1; weak D call: TRBD1 (5 bases). CDR1 is LNHDA and CDR2 is SQIVND in the germline V gene (reference sequence). CDR3 length equals 17 residues. Trimming pared 6 bases from V and 1 base from J, leaving 21 bases between. The CDR3 coding sequence is TGTGCCAGTAGCACTCCCTTGGTGAAGGGGAGGAACACTGAAGCTTTCTTT. Translating it yields CASSTPLVKGRNTEAFF.